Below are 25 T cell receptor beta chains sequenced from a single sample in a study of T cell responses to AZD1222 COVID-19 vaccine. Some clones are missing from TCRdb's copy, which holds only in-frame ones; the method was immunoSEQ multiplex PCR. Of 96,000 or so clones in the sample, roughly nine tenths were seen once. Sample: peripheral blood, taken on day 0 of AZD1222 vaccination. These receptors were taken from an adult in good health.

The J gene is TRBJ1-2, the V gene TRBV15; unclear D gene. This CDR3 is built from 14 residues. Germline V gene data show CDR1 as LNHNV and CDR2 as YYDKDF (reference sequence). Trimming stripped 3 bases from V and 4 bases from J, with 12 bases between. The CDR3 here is CATSRLSGVYGYTF. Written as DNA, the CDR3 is TGTGCCACCAGCAGGTTAAGCGGGGTCTATGGCTACACCTTC.

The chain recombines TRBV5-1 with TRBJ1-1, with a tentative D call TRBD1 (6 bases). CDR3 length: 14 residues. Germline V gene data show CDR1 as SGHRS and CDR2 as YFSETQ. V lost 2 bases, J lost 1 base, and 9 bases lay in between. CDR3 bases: TGCGCCAGCAGCTTCATGGACAGGAACACTGAAGCTTTCTTT. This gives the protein CASSFMDRNTEAFF.

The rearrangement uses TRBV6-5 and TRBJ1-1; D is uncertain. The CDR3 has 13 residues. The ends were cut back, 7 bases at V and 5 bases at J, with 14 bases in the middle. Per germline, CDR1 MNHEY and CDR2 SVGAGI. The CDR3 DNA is TGTGCCAGCATGGGCACACAGAGGACTGAAGCTTTCTTT. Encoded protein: CASMGTQRTEAFF.

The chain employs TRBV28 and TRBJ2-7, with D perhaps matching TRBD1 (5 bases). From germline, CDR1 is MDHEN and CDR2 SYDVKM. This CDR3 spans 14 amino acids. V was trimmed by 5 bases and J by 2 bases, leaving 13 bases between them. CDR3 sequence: CASSRRTLPYEQYF. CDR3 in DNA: TGTGCCAGCAGTAGAAGGACACTTCCCTACGAGCAGTACTTC.

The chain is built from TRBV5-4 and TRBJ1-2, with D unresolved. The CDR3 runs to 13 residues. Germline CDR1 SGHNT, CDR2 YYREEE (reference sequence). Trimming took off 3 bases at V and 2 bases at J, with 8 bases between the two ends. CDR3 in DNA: TGTGCCAGCAGCTCTGACGGGAACTATGGCTACACCTTC. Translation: CASSSDGNYGYTF.

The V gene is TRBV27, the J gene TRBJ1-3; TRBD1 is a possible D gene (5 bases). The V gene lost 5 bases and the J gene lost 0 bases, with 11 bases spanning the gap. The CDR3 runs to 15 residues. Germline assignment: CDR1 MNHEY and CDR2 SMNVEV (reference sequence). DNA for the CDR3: TGTGCCAGCAGTGTAGACAGACGCTCTGGAAACACCATATATTTT. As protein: CASSVDRRSGNTIYF.

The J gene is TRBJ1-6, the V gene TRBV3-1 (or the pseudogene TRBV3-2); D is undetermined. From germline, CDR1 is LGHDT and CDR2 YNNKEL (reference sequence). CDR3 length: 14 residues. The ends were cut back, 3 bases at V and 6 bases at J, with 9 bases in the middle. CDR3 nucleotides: TGTGCCAGCAGCCAGCGAGAACTTAATTCACCCCTCCACTTT. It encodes CASSQRELNSPLHF.

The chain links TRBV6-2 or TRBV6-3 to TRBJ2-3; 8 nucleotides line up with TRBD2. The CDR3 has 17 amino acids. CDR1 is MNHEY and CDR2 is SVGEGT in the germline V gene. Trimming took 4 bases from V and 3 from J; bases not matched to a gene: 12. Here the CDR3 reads CASSWTRGAQYTDTQYF. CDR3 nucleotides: TGTGCCAGCAGTTGGACGCGGGGGGCACAATATACAGATACGCAGTATTTT.

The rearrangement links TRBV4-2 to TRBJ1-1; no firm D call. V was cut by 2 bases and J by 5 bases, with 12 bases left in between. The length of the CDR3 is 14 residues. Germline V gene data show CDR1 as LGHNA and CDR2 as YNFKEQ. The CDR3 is CASSQMPGLTEAFF. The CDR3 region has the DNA TGTGCCAGCAGCCAAATGCCGGGGTTAACTGAAGCTTTCTTT.

CDR3 sequence (DNA): TGTGCCAGCAGTGAAGCGGCTAGCGGGGGAGCAAATGAGCAGTTCTTC. It codes for CASSEAASGGANEQFF. The J gene is TRBJ2-1, the V gene TRBV2, with TRBD2 identical over 10 bases. The length of the CDR3 is 16 residues. The germline V gene has CDR1 SNHLY and CDR2 FYNNEI. The ends lost 0 bases at V and 7 bases at J; junction bases unmatched: 6.

CDR3 sequence: CASSFVGTSGSTDTQYF. Written as DNA, the CDR3 is TGTGCCAGCAGTTTCGTGGGAACTAGCGGCAGCACAGATACGCAGTATTTT. The chain is built from TRBV27 and TRBJ2-3; 8 bases fit TRBD2. Germline trimming cut 3 bases from V and 0 bases from J; bases unmatched to any gene: 8. This CDR3 has 17 residues. Germline values: CDR1 MNHEY, CDR2 SMNVEV (reference sequence).

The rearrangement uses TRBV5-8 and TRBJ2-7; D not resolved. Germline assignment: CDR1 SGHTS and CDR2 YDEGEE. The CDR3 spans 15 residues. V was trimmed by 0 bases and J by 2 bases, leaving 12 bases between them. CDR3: CASSLETTEPYEQYF. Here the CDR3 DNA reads TGTGCCAGCAGCTTGGAGACCACGGAACCCTACGAGCAGTACTTC.

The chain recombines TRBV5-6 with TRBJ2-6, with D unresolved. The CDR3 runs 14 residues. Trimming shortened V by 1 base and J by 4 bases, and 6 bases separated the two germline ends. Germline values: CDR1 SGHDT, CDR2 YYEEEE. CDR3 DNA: TGTGCCAGCAGCTTGACGATGGGGGCCAACGTCCTGACTTTC. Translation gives CASSLTMGANVLTF.

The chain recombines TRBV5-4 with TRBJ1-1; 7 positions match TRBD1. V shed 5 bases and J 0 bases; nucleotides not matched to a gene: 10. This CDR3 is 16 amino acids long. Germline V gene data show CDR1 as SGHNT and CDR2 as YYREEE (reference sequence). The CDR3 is CASRLGRGSMNTEAFF. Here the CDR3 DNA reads TGTGCCAGCAGGCTGGGCAGGGGGAGCATGAACACTGAAGCTTTCTTT.

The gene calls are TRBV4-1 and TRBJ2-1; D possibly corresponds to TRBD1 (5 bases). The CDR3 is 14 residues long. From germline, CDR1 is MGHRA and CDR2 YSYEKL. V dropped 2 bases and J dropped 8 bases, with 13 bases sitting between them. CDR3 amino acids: CASSQWQGLDEQFF. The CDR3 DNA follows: TGCGCCAGCAGCCAATGGCAGGGTCTTGATGAGCAGTTCTTC.

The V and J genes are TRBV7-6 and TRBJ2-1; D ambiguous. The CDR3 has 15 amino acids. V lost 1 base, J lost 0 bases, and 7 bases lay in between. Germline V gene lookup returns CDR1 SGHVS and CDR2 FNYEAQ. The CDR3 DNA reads TGTGCCAGCAGCTTAGACGGCAGCTCCTACAATGAGCAGTTCTTC. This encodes CASSLDGSSYNEQFF.

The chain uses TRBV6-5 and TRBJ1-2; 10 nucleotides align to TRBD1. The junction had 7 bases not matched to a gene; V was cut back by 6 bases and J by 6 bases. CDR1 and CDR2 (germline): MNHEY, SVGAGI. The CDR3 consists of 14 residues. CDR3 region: CASSPGTGVNGYTF. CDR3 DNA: TGTGCCAGCAGCCCCGGGACAGGGGTTAATGGCTACACCTTC.

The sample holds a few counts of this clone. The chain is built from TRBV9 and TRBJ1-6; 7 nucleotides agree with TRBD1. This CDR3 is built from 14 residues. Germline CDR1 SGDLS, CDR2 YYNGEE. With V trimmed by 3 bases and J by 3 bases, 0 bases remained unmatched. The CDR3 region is CASSAGGYNSPLHF. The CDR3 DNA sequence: TGTGCCAGCAGCGCAGGGGGCTATAATTCACCCCTCCACTTT.

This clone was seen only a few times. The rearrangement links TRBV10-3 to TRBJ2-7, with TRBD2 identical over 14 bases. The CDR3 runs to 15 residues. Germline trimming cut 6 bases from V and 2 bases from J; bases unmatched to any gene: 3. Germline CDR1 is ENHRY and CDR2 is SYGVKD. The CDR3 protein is CAIRMTSGGAYEQYF. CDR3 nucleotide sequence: TGTGCCATCAGGATGACTAGCGGGGGGGCCTACGAGCAGTACTTC.

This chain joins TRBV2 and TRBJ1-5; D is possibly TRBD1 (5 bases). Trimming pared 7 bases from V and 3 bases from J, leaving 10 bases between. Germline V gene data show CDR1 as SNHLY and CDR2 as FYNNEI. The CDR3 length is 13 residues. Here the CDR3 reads CASNGRANQPQHF. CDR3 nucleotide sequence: TGTGCCAGCAACGGCAGGGCCAATCAGCCCCAGCATTTT.

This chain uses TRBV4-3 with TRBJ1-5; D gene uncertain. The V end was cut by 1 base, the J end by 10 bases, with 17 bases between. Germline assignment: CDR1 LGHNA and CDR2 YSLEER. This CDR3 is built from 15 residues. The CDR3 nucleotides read TGCGCCAGCAGCCAAGCGGACTATCCACGTAGTCCCCAGCATTTT. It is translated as CASSQADYPRSPQHF.

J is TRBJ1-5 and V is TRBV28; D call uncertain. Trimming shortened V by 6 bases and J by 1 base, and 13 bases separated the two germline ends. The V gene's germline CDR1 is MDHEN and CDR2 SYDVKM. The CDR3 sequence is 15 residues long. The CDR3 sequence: CASRTLWGSNQPQHF. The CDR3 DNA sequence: TGTGCCAGCAGGACCTTATGGGGAAGCAATCAGCCCCAGCATTTT.

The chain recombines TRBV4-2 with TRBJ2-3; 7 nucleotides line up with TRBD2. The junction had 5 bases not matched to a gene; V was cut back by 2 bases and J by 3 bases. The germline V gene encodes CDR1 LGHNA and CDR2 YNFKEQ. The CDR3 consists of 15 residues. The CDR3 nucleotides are TGTGCCAGCAGCCAAAGGGCGGGGGAGACAGATACGCAGTATTTT. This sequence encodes CASSQRAGETDTQYF.

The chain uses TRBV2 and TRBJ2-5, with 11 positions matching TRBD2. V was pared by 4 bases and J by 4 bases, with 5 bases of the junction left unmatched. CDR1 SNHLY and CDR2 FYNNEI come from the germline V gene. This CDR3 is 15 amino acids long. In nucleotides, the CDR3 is TGTGCCAGCAGTGCCCAGACTAGCGGGGCAGAGACCCAGTACTTC. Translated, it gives CASSAQTSGAETQYF.

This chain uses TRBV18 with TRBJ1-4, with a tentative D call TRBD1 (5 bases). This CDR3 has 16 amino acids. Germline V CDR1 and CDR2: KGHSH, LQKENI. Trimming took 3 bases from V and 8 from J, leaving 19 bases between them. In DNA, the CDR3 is TGTGCCAGCTCACCCGAAGGGACCATAAGGGAAGAAAAACTGTTTTTT. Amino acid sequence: CASSPEGTIREEKLFF.